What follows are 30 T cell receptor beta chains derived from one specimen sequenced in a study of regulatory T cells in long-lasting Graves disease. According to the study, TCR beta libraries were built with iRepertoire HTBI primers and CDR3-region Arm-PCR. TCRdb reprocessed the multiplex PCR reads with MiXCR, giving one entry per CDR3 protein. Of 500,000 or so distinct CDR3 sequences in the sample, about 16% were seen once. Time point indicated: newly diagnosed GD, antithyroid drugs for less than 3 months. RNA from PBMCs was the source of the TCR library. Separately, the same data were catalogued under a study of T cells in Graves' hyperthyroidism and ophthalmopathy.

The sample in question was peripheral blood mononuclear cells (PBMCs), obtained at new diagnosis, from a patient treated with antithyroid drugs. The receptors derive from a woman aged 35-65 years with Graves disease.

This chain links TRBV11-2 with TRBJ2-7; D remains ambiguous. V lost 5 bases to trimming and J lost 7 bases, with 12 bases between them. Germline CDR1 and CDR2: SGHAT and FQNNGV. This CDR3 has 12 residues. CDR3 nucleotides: TGTGCCAGCAGCCCGATCAGGCCTGAGCAGTACTTC. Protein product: CASSPIRPEQYF.

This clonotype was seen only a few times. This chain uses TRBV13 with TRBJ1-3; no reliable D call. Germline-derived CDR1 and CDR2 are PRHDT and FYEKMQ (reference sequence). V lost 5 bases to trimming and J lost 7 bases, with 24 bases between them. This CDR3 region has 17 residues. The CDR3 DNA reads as TGTGCCAGCAGCCCTCCCCCCCGGGCCCAGGCTATTAACACCATATATTTT. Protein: CASSPPPRAQAINTIYF.

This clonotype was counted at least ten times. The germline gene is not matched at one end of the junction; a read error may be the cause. Here the CDR3 DNA reads TGTGCTAGCAGCCCTAGCGGGGGGCCGACAGATACGCAGTATTTT. This gives the protein CASSPSGGPTDTQYF. The rearrangement uses TRBV7-7 and TRBJ2-3; 11 nucleotides match TRBD2. The CDR3 covers 15 residues. The germline CDR1 and CDR2 sequences are SSHAT and FNYEAQ (reference sequence).

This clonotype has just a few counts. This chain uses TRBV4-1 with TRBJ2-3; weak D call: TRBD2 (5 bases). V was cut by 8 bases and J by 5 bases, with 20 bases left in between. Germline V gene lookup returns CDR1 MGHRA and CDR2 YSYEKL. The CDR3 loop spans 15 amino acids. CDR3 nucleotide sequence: TGCGCCAGCTCTTTCCTGGCGGGTTCGGGAGATACGCAGTATTTT. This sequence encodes CASSFLAGSGDTQYF.

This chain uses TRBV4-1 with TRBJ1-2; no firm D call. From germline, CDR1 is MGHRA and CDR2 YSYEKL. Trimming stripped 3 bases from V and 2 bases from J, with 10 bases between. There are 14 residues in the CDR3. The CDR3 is CASSHEVLNYGYTF. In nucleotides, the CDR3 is TGCGCCAGCAGCCACGAGGTACTCAACTATGGCTACACCTTC.

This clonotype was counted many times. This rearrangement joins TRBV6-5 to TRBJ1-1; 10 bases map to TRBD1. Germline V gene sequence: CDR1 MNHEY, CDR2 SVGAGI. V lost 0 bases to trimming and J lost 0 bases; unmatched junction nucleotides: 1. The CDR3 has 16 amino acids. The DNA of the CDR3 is TGTGCCAGCAGTTACTCCGGGACAGGGGTGAACACTGAAGCTTTCTTT. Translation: CASSYSGTGVNTEAFF.

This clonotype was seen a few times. The CDR3 protein is CASSLRDRANTGELFF. The CDR3 DNA reads TGCGCCAGCAGCTTGAGGGACAGGGCGAACACCGGGGAGCTGTTTTTT. The genes are TRBV5-1 and TRBJ2-2; 9 nucleotides agree with TRBD1. V lost 1 base and J lost 0; bases outside the gene matches: 1. Looked up from germline, CDR1 is SGHRS and CDR2 is YFSETQ. This CDR3 comprises 16 residues.

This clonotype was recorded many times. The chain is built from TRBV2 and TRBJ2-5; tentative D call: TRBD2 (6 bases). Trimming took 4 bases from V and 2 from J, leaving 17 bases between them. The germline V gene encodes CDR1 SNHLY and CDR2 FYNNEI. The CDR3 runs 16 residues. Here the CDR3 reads CASSGYIGGGQETQYF. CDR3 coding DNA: TGTGCCAGCAGTGGGTACATCGGGGGTGGACAAGAGACCCAGTACTTC.

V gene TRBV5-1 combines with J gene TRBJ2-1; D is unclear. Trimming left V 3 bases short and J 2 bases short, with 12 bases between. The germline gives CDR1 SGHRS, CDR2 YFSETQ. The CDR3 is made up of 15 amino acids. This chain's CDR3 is CASSSSSNAYNEQFF. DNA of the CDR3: TGCGCCAGCAGCTCCTCTTCGAATGCCTACAATGAGCAGTTCTTC.

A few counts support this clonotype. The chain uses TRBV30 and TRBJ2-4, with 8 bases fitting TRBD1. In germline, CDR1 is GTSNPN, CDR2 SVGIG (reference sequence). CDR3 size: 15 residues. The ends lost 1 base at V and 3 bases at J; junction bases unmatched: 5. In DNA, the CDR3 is TGTGCCTGGAGTGGCAGGGGGCGAGACAAAAACATTCAGTACTTC. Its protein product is CAWSGRGRDKNIQYF.

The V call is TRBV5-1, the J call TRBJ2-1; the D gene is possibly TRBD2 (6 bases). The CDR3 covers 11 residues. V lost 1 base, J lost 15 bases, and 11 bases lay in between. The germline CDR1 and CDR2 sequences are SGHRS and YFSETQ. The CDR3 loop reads CASSLNGGWFF. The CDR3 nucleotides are TGCGCCAGCAGCTTGAACGGGGGATGGTTCTTC.

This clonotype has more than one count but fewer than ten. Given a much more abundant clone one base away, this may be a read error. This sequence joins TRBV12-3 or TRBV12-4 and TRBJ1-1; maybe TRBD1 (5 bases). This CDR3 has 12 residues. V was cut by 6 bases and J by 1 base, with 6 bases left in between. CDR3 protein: CASRGTNTEAFF. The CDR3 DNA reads TGTGCCAGCAGAGGGACGAACACTGAAGCTTTCTTT.

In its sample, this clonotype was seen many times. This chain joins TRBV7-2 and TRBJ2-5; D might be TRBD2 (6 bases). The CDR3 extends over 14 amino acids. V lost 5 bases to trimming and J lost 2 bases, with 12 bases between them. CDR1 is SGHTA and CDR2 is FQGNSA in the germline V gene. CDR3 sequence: CASSAASVQETQYF. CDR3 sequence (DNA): TGTGCCAGCAGCGCCGCTAGCGTTCAAGAGACCCAGTACTTC.

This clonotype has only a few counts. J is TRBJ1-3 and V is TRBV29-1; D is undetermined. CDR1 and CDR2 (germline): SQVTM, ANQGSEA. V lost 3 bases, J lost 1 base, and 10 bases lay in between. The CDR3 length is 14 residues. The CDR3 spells CSVDSGLSGNTIYF. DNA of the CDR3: TGCAGCGTTGACTCAGGACTTTCTGGAAACACCATATATTTT.

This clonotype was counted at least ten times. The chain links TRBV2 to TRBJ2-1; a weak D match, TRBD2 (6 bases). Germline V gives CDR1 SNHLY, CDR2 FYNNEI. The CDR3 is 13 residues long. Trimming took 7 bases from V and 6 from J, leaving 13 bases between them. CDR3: CASTSGTFNEQFF. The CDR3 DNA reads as TGTGCCAGCACCTCCGGGACTTTCAATGAGCAGTTCTTC.

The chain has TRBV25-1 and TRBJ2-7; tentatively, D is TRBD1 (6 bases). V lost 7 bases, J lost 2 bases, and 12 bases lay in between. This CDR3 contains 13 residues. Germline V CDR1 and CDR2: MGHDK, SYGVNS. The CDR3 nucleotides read TGTGCCAGCACTCGGGACACTCCCTACGAGCAGTACTTC. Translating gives CASTRDTPYEQYF.

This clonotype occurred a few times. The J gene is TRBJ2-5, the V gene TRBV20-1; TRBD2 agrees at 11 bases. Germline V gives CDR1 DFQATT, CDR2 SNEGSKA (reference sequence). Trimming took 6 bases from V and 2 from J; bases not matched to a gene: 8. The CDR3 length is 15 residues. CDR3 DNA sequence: TGCAGTGCCACCCCGGGACTAGCGGTACAAGAGACCCAGTACTTC. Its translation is CSATPGLAVQETQYF.

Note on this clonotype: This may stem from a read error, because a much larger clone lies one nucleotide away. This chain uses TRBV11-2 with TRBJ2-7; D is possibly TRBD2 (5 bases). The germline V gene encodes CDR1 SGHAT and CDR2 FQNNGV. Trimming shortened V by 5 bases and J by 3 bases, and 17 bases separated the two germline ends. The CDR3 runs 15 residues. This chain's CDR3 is CASSLYSGELYEQYF. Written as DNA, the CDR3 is TGTGCCAGCAGCCTATACAGCGGAGAGCTCTACGAGCAGTACTTC.

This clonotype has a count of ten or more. DNA for the CDR3: TGTGCCAGCAGTTTATTGGCGGCCCGATACAATGAGCAGTTCTTC. Protein sequence: CASSLLAARYNEQFF. The chain employs TRBV28 and TRBJ2-1; no clear D gene. V lost 1 base, J lost 4 bases, and 11 bases lay in between. The germline gives CDR1 MDHEN, CDR2 SYDVKM. There are 15 residues in the CDR3.

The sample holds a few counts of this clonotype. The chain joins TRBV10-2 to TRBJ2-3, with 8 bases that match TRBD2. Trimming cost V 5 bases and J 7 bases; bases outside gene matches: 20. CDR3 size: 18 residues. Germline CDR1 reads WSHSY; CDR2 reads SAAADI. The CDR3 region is CASSQRPVGLAGAHTQYF. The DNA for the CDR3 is TGCGCCAGCAGTCAAAGGCCGGTTGGGCTAGCGGGCGCCCATACGCAGTATTTT.

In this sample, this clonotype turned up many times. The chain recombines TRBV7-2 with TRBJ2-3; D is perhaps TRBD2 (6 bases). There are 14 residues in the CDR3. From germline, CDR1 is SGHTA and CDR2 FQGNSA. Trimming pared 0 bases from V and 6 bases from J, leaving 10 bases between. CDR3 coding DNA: TGTGCCAGCAGCTTAGCGGGGGGATGGGATACGCAGTATTTT. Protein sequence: CASSLAGGWDTQYF.

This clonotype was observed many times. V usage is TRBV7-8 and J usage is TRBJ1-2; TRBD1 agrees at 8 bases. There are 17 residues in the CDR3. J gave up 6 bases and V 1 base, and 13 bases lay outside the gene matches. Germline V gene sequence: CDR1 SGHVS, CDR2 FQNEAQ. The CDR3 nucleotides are TGTGCCAGCAGCTTAGAGCACAGGGGGGCAACCCTACATGGCTACACCTTC. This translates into CASSLEHRGATLHGYTF.

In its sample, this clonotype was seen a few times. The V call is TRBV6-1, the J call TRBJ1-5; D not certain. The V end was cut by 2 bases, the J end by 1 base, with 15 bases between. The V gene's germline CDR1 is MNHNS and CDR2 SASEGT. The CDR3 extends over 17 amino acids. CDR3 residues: CASSELWGVGSNQPQHF. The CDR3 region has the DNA TGTGCCAGCAGTGAACTGTGGGGTGTGGGCAGCAATCAGCCCCAGCATTTT.

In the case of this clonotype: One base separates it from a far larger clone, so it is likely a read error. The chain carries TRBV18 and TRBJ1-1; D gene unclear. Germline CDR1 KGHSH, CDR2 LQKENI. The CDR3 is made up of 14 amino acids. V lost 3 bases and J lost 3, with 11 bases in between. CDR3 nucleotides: TGTGCCAGCTCACCCCCTGGGAGATACACTGAAGCTTTCTTT. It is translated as CASSPPGRYTEAFF.

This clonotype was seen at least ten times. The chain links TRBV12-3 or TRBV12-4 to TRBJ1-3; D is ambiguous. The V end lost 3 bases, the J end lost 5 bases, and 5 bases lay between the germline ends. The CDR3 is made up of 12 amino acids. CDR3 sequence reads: CASSLERNTIYF. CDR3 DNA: TGTGCCAGCAGTTTGGAGCGAAACACCATATATTTT.

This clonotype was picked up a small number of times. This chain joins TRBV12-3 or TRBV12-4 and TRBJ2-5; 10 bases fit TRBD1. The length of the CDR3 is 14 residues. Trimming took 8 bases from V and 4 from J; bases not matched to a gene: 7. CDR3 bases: TGTGCCAGCGGGCCCGACAGGGGGCTAGAGACCCAGTACTTC. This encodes CASGPDRGLETQYF.

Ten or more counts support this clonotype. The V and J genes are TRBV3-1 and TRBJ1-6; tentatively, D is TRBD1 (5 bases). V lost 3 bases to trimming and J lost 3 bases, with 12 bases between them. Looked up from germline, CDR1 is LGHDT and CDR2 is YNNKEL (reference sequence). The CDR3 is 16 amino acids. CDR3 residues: CASSQKTDLYNSPLHF. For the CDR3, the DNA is TGTGCCAGCAGCCAGAAGACAGACCTCTATAATTCACCCCTCCACTTT.

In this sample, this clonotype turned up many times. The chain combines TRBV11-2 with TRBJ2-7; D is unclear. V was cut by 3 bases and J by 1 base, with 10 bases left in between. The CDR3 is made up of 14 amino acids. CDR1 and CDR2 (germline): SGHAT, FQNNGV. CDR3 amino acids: CASSFLMESYEQYF. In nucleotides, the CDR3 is TGTGCCAGCAGCTTTCTGATGGAGTCCTACGAGCAGTACTTC.

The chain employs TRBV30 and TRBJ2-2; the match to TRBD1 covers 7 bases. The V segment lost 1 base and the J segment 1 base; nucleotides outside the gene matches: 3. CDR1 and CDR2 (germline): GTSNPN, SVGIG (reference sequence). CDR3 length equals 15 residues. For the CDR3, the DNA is TGTGCCTGGAGTGGGAGACAGGGGAACACCGGGGAGCTGTTTTTT. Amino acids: CAWSGRQGNTGELFF.

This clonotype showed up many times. This CDR3 is CASSEGSNLLRGEQYF. The CDR3 nucleotides read TGTGCCAGCAGTGAAGGATCGAATCTCCTGAGAGGCGAGCAGTACTTC. The rearrangement links TRBV2 to TRBJ2-7; D gene uncertain. CDR1 is SNHLY, CDR2 FYNNEI, per germline. This CDR3 is built from 16 residues. Trimming took 1 base from V and 6 from J, leaving 19 bases between them.